This TCR beta chain originates from a study of T-cell reconstitution after alpha-beta-depleted transplantation in children. Study-level points and caveats: Reported findings indicate that, about two months after transplant, alpha-beta T cells came from several hundred expanded clones, which were derived from non-depleted graft cells. Hyperexpanded clones declined; after one year, newly produced T cells mostly supplied diversity.

Many counts were recorded for this clonotype. Its target is not known. For TCRbeta, the library was prepared with unique molecular identifiers. From the PCR reads, TCRdb called clonotypes with MiXCR, one entry per CDR3 protein. The sample includes a few hundred thousand distinct CDR3 sequences, approximately 7% of them seen just once. This CDR3 comprises 14 residues. V lost 7 bases to trimming and J lost 6 bases, with 15 bases between them. The germline V gene has CDR1 MDHEN and CDR2 SYDVKM. This chain links TRBV28 with TRBJ2-2; no definite D call. The specimen comprised PBMCs, sampled before TCRalphabeta/CD19-depleted stem cell transplant. The TCR comes from a boy aged 2 to 9 with acute lymphoblastic leukemia, due to receive a stem cell transplant. DNA of the CDR3: TGTGCCAGCATTACCAACCTTGGGGCCGGGGAGCTGTTTTTT. It codes for CASITNLGAGELFF.